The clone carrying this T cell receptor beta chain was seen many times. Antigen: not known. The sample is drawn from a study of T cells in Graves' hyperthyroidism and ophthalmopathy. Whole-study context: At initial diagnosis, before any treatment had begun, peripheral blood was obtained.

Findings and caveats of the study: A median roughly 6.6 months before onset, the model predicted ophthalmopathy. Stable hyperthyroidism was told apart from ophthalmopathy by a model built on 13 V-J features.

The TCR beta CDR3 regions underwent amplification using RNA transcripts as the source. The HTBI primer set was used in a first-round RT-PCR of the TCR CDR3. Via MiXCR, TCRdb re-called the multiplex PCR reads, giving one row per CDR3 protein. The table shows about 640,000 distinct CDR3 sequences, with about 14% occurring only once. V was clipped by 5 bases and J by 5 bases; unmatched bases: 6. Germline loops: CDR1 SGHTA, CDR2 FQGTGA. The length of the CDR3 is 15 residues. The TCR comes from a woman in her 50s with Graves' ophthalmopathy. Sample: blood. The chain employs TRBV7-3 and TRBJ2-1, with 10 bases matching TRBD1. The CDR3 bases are TGTGCCAGCAGCAAATGGACAGGGGGTAACAATGAGCAGTTCTTC. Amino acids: CASSKWTGGNNEQFF.